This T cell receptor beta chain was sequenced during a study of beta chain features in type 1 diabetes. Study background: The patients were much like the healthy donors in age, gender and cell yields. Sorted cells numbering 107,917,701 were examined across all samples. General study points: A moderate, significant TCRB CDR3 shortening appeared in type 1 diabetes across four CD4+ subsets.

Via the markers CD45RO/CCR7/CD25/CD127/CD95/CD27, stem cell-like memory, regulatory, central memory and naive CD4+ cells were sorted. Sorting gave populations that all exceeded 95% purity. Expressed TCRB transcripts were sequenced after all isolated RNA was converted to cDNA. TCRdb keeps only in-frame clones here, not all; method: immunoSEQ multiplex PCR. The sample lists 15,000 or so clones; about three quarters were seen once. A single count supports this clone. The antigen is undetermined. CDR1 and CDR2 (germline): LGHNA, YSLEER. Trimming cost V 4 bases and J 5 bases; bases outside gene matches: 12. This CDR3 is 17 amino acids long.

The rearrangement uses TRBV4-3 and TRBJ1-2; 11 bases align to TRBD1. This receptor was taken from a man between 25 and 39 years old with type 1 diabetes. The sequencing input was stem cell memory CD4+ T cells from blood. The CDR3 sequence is CASSPRTGGDSPYGYTF. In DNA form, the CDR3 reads TGCGCCAGCAGCCCAAGGACAGGGGGCGATTCCCCTTATGGCTACACCTTC.